This T cell receptor beta chain was observed in a study of OX40 agonist ivuxolimab in advanced cancers. Study background: Treatment of patients was with ivuxolimab, an agonistic anti-OX40 (CD134) antibody. Patients were dosed intravenously with ivuxolimab at 0.01 to 10 mg/kg every 2 weeks.

Broader study findings: CD4+ and CD8+ blood T cells expanded clonally by week 6 at 0.1 to 3.0 mg/kg.

This CDR3 is 15 amino acids long. The germline CDR1 and CDR2 sequences are SQVTM and ANQGSEA. V lost 3 bases to trimming and J lost 5 bases; unmatched junction nucleotides: 7. Libraries were prepared by immunoSEQ multiplex PCR; TCRdb keeps only in-frame clonotypes and omits some of them. The table records tens of thousands of clones, roughly 88% of them present only once. As concerns this clone: Its antigen is as yet unknown.

Material: CD4+ or CD8+ T cells sorted from blood, obtained in a trial of the OX40 agonist ivuxolimab. This chain uses TRBV29-1 with TRBJ2-3, with 11 bases matching TRBD1. This TCR derives from an adult with an advanced solid tumor such as melanoma, head and neck, liver or kidney cancer. In DNA form, the CDR3 reads TGCAGCGTTGACCTCGGACAGGGGGCAGGAGATACGCAGTATTTT. Encoded protein: CSVDLGQGAGDTQYF.